These 15 T cell receptor beta chains were sequenced from one sample in a study of T-cell reconstitution after alpha-beta-depleted transplantation in children. Unique molecular identifiers featured in how the TCRbeta library was prepared. One entry per CDR3 protein, called by TCRdb with MiXCR from the PCR reads. The data contain 450,000 to 700,000 distinct CDR3 sequences, over 20% of them singletons. Sequenced material: PBMCs, taken before TCRalphabeta/CD19-depleted stem cell transplant. The receptors derive from a boy younger than two with Wiskott-Aldrich syndrome, due to receive a stem cell transplant.

The J gene is TRBJ1-5, the V gene TRBV12-3 or TRBV12-4, with 9 bases matching TRBD1. CDR3 length: 15 residues. V was clipped by 6 bases and J by 0 bases; unmatched bases: 3. The CDR3 nucleotides are TGTGCCAGCAGAAAACAGGGGGCTAGCAATCAGCCCCAGCATTTT. This gives the protein CASRKQGASNQPQHF.

This clonotype was recorded a few times. The V call is TRBV18, the J call TRBJ2-2; D is possibly TRBD2 (5 bases). Germline-derived CDR1 and CDR2 are KGHSH and LQKENI. V shed 3 bases and J shed 7 bases, with 15 bases lying between them. The CDR3 sequence is 15 residues long. The CDR3: CASSPPGLGIGELFF. The CDR3 region has the DNA TGTGCCAGCTCACCGCCAGGACTGGGGATCGGGGAGCTGTTTTTT.

The chain is built from TRBV20-1 and TRBJ2-7, with 12 bases matching TRBD2. V shed 6 bases and J 7 bases; nucleotides not matched to a gene: 13. The CDR3 is 15 residues long. Germline lookup yields CDR1 DFQATT and CDR2 SNEGSKA (reference sequence). The CDR3 nucleotides read TGCAGTGCCGCGGGACTAGCGGGCGTGACGAGGGAGCAGTACTTC. Translation: CSAAGLAGVTREQYF.

This clonotype has a handful of counts. This chain connects TRBV29-1 to TRBJ2-1, with TRBD1 identical over 8 bases. V was pared by 3 bases and J by 8 bases, with 12 bases of the junction left unmatched. This CDR3 is built from 15 residues. Germline V gene sequence: CDR1 SQVTM, CDR2 ANQGSEA. The DNA of the CDR3 is TGCAGCGTTGAGCTCAGGACAGGGAGGAGGGATGAGCAGTTCTTC. It yields the protein CSVELRTGRRDEQFF.

This clonotype was found a few times. V is TRBV14 and J is TRBJ2-5, with 11 positions matching TRBD2. V was clipped by 3 bases and J by 5 bases; unmatched bases: 8. CDR3 length equals 16 residues. The V gene's germline CDR1 is SGHDN and CDR2 FVKESK. CDR3 DNA: TGTGCCAGCAGCCACCTAACTAGCGGGAGCGGGGAGACCCAGTACTTC. Amino acids: CASSHLTSGSGETQYF. Full variable domain (missing parts from reference TRBV14 and TRBJ2-5): EAGVTQFPSHSVIEKGQTVTLRCDPISGHDNLYWYRRVMGKEIKFLLHFVKESKQDESGMPNNRFLAERTGGTYSTLKVQPAELEDSGVYFCASSHLTSGSGETQYFGPGTRLLVL.

V is TRBV3-1 and J is TRBJ1-5, with D uncertain. Germline V gives CDR1 LGHDT, CDR2 YNNKEL (reference sequence). The CDR3 has 13 residues. Trimming pared 1 base from V and 6 bases from J, leaving 7 bases between. CDR3 sequence (DNA): TGTGCCAGCAGCCAAGTGAGCTCTCAGCCCCAGCATTTT. Translated, it gives CASSQVSSQPQHF. The full variable domain, its missing parts supplied by reference TRBV3-1 and TRBJ1-5, is DTAVSQTPKYLVTQMGNDKSIKCEQNLGHDTMYWYKQDSKKFLKIMFSYNNKELIINETVPNRFSPKSPDKAHLNLHINSLELGDSAVYFCASSQVSSQPQHFGDGTRLSIL.

This clonotype turned up a few times. The rearrangement links TRBV5-1 to TRBJ1-1, with D perhaps TRBD1 (5 bases). The CDR3 is 14 residues long. The germline CDR1 and CDR2 sequences are SGHRS and YFSETQ. V dropped 2 bases and J dropped 3 bases, with 11 bases sitting between them. The CDR3 spells CASSLWDSYTEAFF. The CDR3 DNA sequence: TGCGCCAGCAGCTTATGGGACTCTTACACTGAAGCTTTCTTT.

The chain has TRBV11-2 and TRBJ2-5, with 7 nucleotides matching TRBD2. Unmatched junction bases numbered 12, after V lost 0 bases and J lost 5 bases. This CDR3 has 17 residues. CDR1 is SGHAT, CDR2 FQNNGV, per germline. This CDR3 reads CASSLDHVGGPGETQYF. CDR3 bases: TGTGCCAGCAGCTTAGACCACGTGGGAGGGCCCGGGGAGACCCAGTACTTC.

This clonotype was seen many times. The chain employs TRBV5-1 and TRBJ2-3; no clear D gene. CDR1 SGHRS and CDR2 YFSETQ come from the germline V gene. Trimming cost V 0 bases and J 2 bases, with 4 bases left between them. This CDR3 is built from 13 residues. CDR3 amino acids: CASSLVHTDTQYF. The CDR3 bases are TGCGCCAGCAGCTTGGTCCACACAGATACGCAGTATTTT.

This clonotype came up a few times. This chain uses TRBV20-1 with TRBJ1-1; D is unresolved. V lost 0 bases, J lost 1 base, and 9 bases lay in between. Germline V gene lookup returns CDR1 DFQATT and CDR2 SNEGSKA (reference sequence). This CDR3 is built from 14 residues. The CDR3: CSARDLVGNTEAFF. CDR3 sequence (DNA): TGCAGTGCTAGAGATCTCGTTGGGAACACTGAAGCTTTCTTT.

This clonotype turned up a few times. The chain recombines TRBV29-1 with TRBJ2-2; D is possibly TRBD1 or TRBD2 (6 bases each). The CDR3 is made up of 14 amino acids. Germline V lookup: CDR1 SQVTM, CDR2 ANQGSEA. V was shortened by 5 bases and J by 3 bases, with 13 bases between the two germline ends. The CDR3 DNA is TGCAGCGTTTTTGGGGGGCCGGACACCGGGGAGCTGTTTTTT. This encodes CSVFGGPDTGELFF.

The chain employs TRBV5-1 and TRBJ1-1; D is unresolved. Germline-derived CDR1 and CDR2 are SGHRS and YFSETQ. There are 13 residues in the CDR3. The ends were cut back, 0 bases at V and 6 bases at J, with 9 bases in the middle. CDR3 in DNA: TGCGCCAGCAGCTTGGTGCCGGCTGCTGAAGCTTTCTTT. Its protein is CASSLVPAAEAFF.

The chain couples TRBV7-2 to TRBJ2-1; 7 bases map to TRBD1. The CDR3 has 14 amino acids. V dropped 5 bases and J dropped 10; count of bases not matched to a gene: 11. Germline V lookup: CDR1 SGHTA, CDR2 FQGNSA. The DNA of the CDR3 is TGTGCCAGCAGCCCCATCTCAGGGGGTATCGAGCAGTTCTTC. It yields the protein CASSPISGGIEQFF.

This clonotype appeared a few times. The chain is built from TRBV5-1 and TRBJ1-1; 9 positions match TRBD1. V lost 3 bases, J lost 5 bases, and 11 bases stayed unmatched. Germline V gene lookup returns CDR1 SGHRS and CDR2 YFSETQ. This CDR3 is 16 amino acids long. The CDR3, as DNA: TGCGCCAGCAGCTCGGGGACAGGGAAAGGAGGGACTGAAGCTTTCTTT. Translation gives CASSSGTGKGGTEAFF. The variable domain in full, with the rest retrieved from reference TRBV5-1 and TRBJ1-1, is KAGVTQTPRYLIKTRGQQVTLSCSPISGHRSVSWYQQTPGQGLQFLFEYFSETQRNKGNFPGRFSGRQFSNSRSEMNVSTLELGDSALYLCASSSGTGKGGTEAFFGQGTRLTVV.

In its sample, this clonotype was seen a few times. The rearrangement joins TRBV18 to TRBJ2-7; D is ambiguous. CDR1 is KGHSH, CDR2 LQKENI, per germline. The CDR3 consists of 13 residues. Trimming removed 0 bases at V and 5 bases at J, with 8 bases between. In DNA, the CDR3 is TGTGCCAGCTCACCACCGATTACAGACGAGCAGTACTTC. Protein sequence: CASSPPITDEQYF.